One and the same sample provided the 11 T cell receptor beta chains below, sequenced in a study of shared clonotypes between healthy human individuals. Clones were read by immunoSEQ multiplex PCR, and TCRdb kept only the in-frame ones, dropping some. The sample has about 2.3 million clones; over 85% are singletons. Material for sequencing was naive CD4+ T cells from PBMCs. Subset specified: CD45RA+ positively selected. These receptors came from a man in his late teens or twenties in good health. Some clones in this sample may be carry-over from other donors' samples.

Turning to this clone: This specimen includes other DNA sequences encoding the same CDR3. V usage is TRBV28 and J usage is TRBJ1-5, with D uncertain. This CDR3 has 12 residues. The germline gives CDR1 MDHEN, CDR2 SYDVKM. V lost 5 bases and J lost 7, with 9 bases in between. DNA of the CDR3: TGTGCCAGCAGTCTACCTGGACAGCCCCAGCATTTT. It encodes CASSLPGQPQHF. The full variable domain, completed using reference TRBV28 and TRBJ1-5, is DVKVTQSSRYLVKRTGEKVFLECVQDMDHENMFWYRQDPGLGLRLIYFSYDVKMKEKGDIPEGYSVSREKKERFSLILESASTNQTSMYLCASSLPGQPQHFGDGTRLSIL.

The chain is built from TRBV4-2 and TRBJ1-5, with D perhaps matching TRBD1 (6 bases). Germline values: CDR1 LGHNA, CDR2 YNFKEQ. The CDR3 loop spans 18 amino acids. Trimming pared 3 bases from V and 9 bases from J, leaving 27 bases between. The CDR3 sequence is CASSQTMFGGDTRPPQHF. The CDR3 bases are TGTGCCAGCAGCCAGACCATGTTCGGGGGGGACACGCGCCCGCCCCAGCATTTT.

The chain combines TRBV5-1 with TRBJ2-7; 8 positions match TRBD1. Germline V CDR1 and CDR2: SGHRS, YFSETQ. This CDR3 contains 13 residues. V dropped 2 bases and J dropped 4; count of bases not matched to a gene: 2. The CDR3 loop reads CASSFRQGYEQYF. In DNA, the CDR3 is TGCGCCAGCAGCTTCCGACAGGGGTACGAGCAGTACTTC.

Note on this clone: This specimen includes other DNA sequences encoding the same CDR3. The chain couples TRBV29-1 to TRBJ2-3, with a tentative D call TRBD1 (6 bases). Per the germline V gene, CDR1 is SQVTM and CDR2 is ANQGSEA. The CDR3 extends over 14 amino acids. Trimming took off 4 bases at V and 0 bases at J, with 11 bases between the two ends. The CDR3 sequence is CSVAPGTSTDTQYF. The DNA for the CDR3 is TGCAGCGTTGCCCCTGGGACAAGCACAGATACGCAGTATTTT.

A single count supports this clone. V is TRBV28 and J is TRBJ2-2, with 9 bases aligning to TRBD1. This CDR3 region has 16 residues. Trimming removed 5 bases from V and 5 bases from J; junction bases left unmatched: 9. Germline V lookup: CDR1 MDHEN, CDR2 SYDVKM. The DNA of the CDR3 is TGTGCCAGCAGTCCCATAGGACAGGGGAGGACCGGGGAGCTGTTTTTT. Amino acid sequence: CASSPIGQGRTGELFF. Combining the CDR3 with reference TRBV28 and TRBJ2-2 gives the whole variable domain DVKVTQSSRYLVKRTGEKVFLECVQDMDHENMFWYRQDPGLGLRLIYFSYDVKMKEKGDIPEGYSVSREKKERFSLILESASTNQTSMYLCASSPIGQGRTGELFFGEGSRLTVL.

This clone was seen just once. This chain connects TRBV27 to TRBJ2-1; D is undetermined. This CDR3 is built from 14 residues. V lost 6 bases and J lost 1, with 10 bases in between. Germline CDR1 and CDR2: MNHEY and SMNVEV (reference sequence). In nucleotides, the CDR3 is TGTGCCAGCAGCTTACCAGGATCCTACAATGAGCAGTTCTTC. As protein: CASSLPGSYNEQFF.

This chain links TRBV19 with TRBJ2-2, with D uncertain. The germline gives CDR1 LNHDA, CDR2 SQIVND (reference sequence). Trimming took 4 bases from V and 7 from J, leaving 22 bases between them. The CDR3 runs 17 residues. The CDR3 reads CASSNRVGRTDVGELFF. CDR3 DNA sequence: TGTGCCAGTAGTAATCGGGTAGGCAGGACGGATGTCGGGGAGCTGTTTTTT.

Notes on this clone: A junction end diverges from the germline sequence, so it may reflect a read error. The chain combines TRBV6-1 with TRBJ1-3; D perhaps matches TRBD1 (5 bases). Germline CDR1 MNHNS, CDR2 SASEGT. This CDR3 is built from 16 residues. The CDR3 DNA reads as TGTGCCATCAGTGACCTGGGGGAGAGCTCTGGAAACACCATATATTTT. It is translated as CAISDLGESSGNTIYF.

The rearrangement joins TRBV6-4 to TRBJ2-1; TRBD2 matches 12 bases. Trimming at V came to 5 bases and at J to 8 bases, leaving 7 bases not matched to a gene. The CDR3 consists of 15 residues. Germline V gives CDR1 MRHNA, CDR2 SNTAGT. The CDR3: CASSKSSGRADEQFF. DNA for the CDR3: TGTGCCAGCAGTAAATCTAGCGGGAGGGCTGATGAGCAGTTCTTC.

The CDR3, as DNA: TGTGCCAGCAGTGAAGAACAGGGTTCCACCGGGGAGCTGTTTTTT. As protein: CASSEEQGSTGELFF. The rearrangement links TRBV6-1 to TRBJ2-2; possibly TRBD1 for D (6 bases). This CDR3 spans 15 amino acids. From germline, CDR1 is MNHNS and CDR2 SASEGT. Trimming pared 1 base from V and 4 bases from J, leaving 10 bases between.

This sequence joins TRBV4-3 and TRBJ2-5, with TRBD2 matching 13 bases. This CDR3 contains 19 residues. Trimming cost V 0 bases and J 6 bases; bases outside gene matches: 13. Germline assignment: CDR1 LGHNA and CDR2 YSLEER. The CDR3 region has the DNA TGCGCCAGCAGCCAAGATGGGGCCCAGGGACTAGCGGGATTGAAGACCCAGTACTTC. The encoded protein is CASSQDGAQGLAGLKTQYF.